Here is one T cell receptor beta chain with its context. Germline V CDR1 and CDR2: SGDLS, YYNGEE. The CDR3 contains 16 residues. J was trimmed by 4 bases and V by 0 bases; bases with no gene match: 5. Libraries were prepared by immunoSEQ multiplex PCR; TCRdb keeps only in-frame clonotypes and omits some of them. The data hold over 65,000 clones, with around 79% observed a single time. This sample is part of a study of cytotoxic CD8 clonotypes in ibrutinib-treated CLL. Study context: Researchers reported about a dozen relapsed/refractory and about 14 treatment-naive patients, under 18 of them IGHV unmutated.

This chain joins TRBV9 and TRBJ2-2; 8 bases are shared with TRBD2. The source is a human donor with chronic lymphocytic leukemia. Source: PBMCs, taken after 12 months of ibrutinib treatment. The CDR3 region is CASSVAISGTTGELFF. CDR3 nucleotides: TGTGCCAGCAGCGTAGCTATTAGCGGGACCACCGGGGAGCTGTTTTTT.